This T cell receptor beta chain was profiled in a study of regulatory T cells in long-lasting Graves disease. Findings of the study overall: Persistent disease preferred TRBV28, TRBJ1-2 and TRBJ2-5.

Described time point: newly diagnosed GD, antithyroid drugs for less than 3 months. From PBMCs, RNA was extracted and then used to make the TCR library. Graves' disease diagnoses used American Thyroid Association guidelines. The germline gives CDR1 MDHEN, CDR2 SYDVKM. V lost 3 bases and J 5 bases, leaving 14 bases between the germline ends. There are 14 residues in the CDR3. The authors built TCR beta libraries using iRepertoire HTBI primers and Arm-PCR of CDR3 regions. TCRdb fed the multiplex PCR reads into MiXCR, producing one record per CDR3 protein. The repertoire holds roughly 440,000 distinct CDR3 sequences, with around 15% as singletons. This clonotype was observed at least ten times. What it recognizes is unknown. These data are also associated with another study on T cells in Graves' hyperthyroidism and ophthalmopathy.

This receptor was taken from a woman aged 18-29 years with Graves disease. V and J are TRBV28 and TRBJ2-7, with D possibly matching TRBD1 (5 bases). The sample here was peripheral blood mononuclear cells (PBMCs), taken at new diagnosis, from a patient treated with antithyroid drugs. In DNA, the CDR3 is TGTGCCAGCAGTTTCTTAGGGGCGCAAAACGAGCAGTACTTC. It translates to CASSFLGAQNEQYF. The variable domain in full, with the rest retrieved from reference TRBV28 and TRBJ2-7, is DVKVTQSSRYLVKRTGEKVFLECVQDMDHENMFWYRQDPGLGLRLIYFSYDVKMKEKGDIPEGYSVSREKKERFSLILESASTNQTSMYLCASSFLGAQNEQYFGPGTRLTVT.